This T cell receptor (beta chain) was captured in a study of lymphopenia after photon versus proton radiotherapy. Notes on this clone: Its target is not known.

The method was immunoSEQ multiplex PCR; TCRdb's version includes in-frame clones alone and lacks a portion of them. The table lists some 16,000 clones, approximately 90% of them singletons. Germline V lookup: CDR1 SGHAT, CDR2 FQNNGV. The CDR3 contains 14 residues. Trimming cost V 4 bases and J 0 bases, with 10 bases left between them. Study conclusions and caveats: Authors raise, but do not show, better survival with proton therapy. In patients who died, overall survival fell as post-nadir TCR diversity dropped more. Under photons, naive T cells and diversity fell while effector/memory populations rose. Oligoclonal CD8+ Temra expansion after nadir drove photon patients' diversity drop.

The sequence was obtained from a woman aged 55-70 years with cholangiocarcinoma. Some clones in this sample may be carry-over from other donors' samples. The chain joins TRBV11-2 to TRBJ2-7; D remains ambiguous. The sequencing used peripheral blood, collected from a patient treated with proton-based radiotherapy. DNA of the CDR3: TGTGCCAGCAGCTCGCGGCTGAGCTCCTACGAGCAGTACTTC. Amino acids: CASSSRLSSYEQYF.